A single TCR beta chain is shown here with its context. The CDR3 covers 14 residues. V was shortened by 2 bases and J by 3 bases, with 8 bases between the two germline ends. Germline CDR1 and CDR2: SGHRS and YFSETQ. The data derive from a study of blood T cell repertoires in COVID-19. Study-level information: Researchers got acute and convalescent COVID-19 samples from the United States, Italy and Spain. T cells, B-cell-depleted T cells, or PBMCs provided the cDNA or gDNA that served as material.

Assay used: immunoSEQ multiplex PCR; TCRdb lists only in-frame clones, some missing. This sample has fewer than 250,000 clones, with around 89% found just once. Participant-given clinical history determined each cohort assignment. Sequenced sample: PBMCs or T cells enriched from blood (not recorded which). This clonotype was obtained from a man aged 50 to 59 who had been exposed to COVID-19. The J gene is TRBJ1-4, the V gene TRBV5-1, with D maybe TRBD1 (5 bases). The CDR3 loop is CASSFWGANEKLFF. CDR3 in DNA: TGCGCCAGCAGCTTCTGGGGCGCTAATGAAAAACTGTTTTTT.